This T cell receptor beta chain appears in the sequencing data of a study of blood T cell repertoires in COVID-19. In the study overall: Acute-phase and convalescent COVID-19 samples originated in the United States, Italy and Spain. T cells, B-cell-depleted T cells, or PBMCs supplied cDNA or gDNA.

Trimming removed 0 bases from V and 5 bases from J; junction bases left unmatched: 10. The CDR3 runs to 16 residues. The germline gives CDR1 SGHNT, CDR2 YYREEE (reference sequence). Authors' processing steps: Estimates of nucleated cell counts were drawn from the amplification of reference gene primers. Sequencing used immunoSEQ multiplex PCR; TCRdb keeps in-frame clones, though not all of them. D and trimming were read from the DNA, whereas the V and J calls and clone size are those reported in that table. The sample lists 45,000 to 55,000 clones, about 83% occurring once. This clonotype originated in a man over 45 with acute or convalescent COVID-19. Material for sequencing was peripheral blood. The J gene is TRBJ1-2, the V gene TRBV5-4; 7 positions match TRBD1. The CDR3 here is CASSLGSKGAWYGYTF. DNA of the CDR3: TGTGCCAGCAGCTTGGGCTCAAAGGGGGCGTGGTATGGCTACACCTTC.